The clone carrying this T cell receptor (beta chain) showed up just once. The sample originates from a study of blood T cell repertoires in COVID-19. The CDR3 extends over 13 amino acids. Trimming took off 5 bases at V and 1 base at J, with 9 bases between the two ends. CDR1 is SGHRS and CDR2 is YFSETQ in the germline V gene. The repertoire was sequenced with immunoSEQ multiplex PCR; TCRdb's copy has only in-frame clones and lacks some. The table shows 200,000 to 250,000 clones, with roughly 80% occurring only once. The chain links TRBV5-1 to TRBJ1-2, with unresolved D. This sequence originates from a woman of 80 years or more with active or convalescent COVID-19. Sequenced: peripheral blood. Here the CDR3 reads CASSLFINYGYTF. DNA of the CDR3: TGCGCCAGCAGTCTTTTTATTAACTATGGCTACACCTTC.